This TCR beta chain was profiled in a study of CD8+CD57+ T cells in acquired aplastic anemia. Looking at the study overall: The average for DNA from sorted CD4+ and CD8+ cells was 3.2 ug.

Germline trimming cut 1 base from V and 2 bases from J; bases unmatched to any gene: 4. From germline, CDR1 is MNHEY and CDR2 SVGAGI. This CDR3 spans 16 amino acids. TCR beta VDJ and CDR3 profiles were obtained from a genomic DNA template. A single record per CDR3 protein comes from TCRdb applying MiXCR to the reads. The sample yields about 190,000 distinct CDR3 sequences, around 59% seen once. This clonotype occurred many times. The chain links TRBV6-5 to TRBJ2-3; TRBD2 matches 9 bases. This TCR came from a human donor in good health, serving as a control. Material: sorted CD4+, CD8+, or CD8+CD57+ T cells (not recorded which) from PBMCs. For the CDR3, the DNA is TGTGCCAGCAGTTACTGGCTAGCGGGGCCCACAGATACGCAGTATTTT. This codes for CASSYWLAGPTDTQYF.